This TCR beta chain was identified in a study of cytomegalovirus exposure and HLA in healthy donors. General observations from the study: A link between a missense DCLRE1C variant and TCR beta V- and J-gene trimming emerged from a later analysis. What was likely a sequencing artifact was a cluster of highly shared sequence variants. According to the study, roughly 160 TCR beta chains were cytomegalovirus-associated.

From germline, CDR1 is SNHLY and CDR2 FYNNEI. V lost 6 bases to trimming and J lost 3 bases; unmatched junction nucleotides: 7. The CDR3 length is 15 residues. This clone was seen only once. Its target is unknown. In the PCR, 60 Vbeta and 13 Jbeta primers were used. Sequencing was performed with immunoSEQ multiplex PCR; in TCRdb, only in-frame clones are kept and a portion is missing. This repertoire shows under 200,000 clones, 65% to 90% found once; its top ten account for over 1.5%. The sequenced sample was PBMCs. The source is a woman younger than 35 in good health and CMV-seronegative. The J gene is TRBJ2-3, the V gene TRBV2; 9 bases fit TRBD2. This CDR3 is CASRSRGGATDTQYF. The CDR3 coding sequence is TGTGCCAGCAGAAGCCGCGGGGGGGCAACAGATACGCAGTATTTT.